Detailed here is one T cell receptor (beta chain). Its antigen is as yet unknown. Produced via immunoSEQ multiplex PCR; TCRdb's table is partial and in-frame only. The sample lists about 110,000 clones; about nine tenths were seen once. This sample was included in a study of T cell responses to AZD1222 COVID-19 vaccine. Overall study findings and caveats: The study found Spike-specific TCR breadth and depth rose after two AZD1222 doses.

This CDR3 is built from 14 residues. V was pared by 4 bases and J by 5 bases, with 11 bases between. Germline V gives CDR1 MDHEN, CDR2 SYDVKM. The chain combines TRBV28 with TRBJ2-2; D possibly corresponds to TRBD1 (6 bases). The sample consisted of peripheral blood, taken on day 0 of AZD1222 vaccination. This TCR was sampled from an adult in good health. The CDR3 DNA reads as TGTGCCAGCAGTTCAGGGGTAGGAACCGGGGAGCTGTTTTTT. It codes for CASSSGVGTGELFF.